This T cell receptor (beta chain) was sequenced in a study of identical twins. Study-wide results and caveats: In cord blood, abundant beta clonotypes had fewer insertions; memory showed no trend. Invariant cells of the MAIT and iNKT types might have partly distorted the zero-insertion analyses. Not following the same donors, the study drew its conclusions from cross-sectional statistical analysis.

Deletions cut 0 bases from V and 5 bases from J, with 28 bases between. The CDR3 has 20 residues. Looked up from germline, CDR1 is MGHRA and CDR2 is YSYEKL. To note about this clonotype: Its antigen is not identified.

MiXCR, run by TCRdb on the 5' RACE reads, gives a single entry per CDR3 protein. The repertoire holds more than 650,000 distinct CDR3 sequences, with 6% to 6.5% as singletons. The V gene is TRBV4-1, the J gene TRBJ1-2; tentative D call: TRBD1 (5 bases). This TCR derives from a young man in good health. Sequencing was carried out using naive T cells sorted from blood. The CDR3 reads CASSQDRLVGDGYQGYGYTF. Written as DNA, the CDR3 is TGCGCCAGCAGCCAAGATCGGCTCGTCGGGGACGGCTATCAAGGGTATGGCTACACCTTC.